One TCR beta chain is described in this entry. These data belong to a study of CD8+CD57+ T cells in acquired aplastic anemia. The CDR3 has 15 amino acids. Per germline, CDR1 LNHDA and CDR2 SQIVND (reference sequence). Trimming shortened V by 3 bases and J by 4 bases, and 12 bases separated the two germline ends. Genomic DNA, serving as template, underwent TCR beta VDJ and CDR3 profiling. In TCRdb, the reads were re-called with MiXCR into one record per CDR3 protein. The table records over 150,000 distinct CDR3 sequences, 50% to 65% of them present only once. Sequencing was done on patients that had shown CD8+CD57+ cell expansion by flow cytometry.

The chain uses TRBV19 and TRBJ2-2; D gene unclear. This receptor was taken from a human donor with aplastic anemia. The sample comprised sorted CD4+, CD8+, or CD8+CD57+ T cells (not recorded which) from PBMCs. The CDR3 loop reads CASSISAVITGELFF. The DNA of the CDR3 is TGTGCCAGTAGTATTTCGGCCGTCATCACCGGGGAGCTGTTTTTT.